The rows below give T cell receptor beta chains drawn from one sample of a study of PD-L1 blockade in urothelial cancer. Sequencing was performed with immunoSEQ multiplex PCR; in TCRdb, only in-frame clones are kept and a portion is missing. This sample has around 110,000 clones, with approximately 90% found just once. Material: PBMCs, obtained around atezolizumab (anti-PD-L1) treatment. The origin of the receptors is a man aged 55 to 70 with urothelial cancer. Both conserved end residues are part of each CDR3. D genes are given only for firm matches. Not every row has a clone size; where given, it reads once, few, many or a size class.

cdr3_nt: TGTGCCAGCAGGGGGACAGGGTTGGGTCAGCCCCAGCATTTT
cdr3_aa: CASRGTGLGQPQHF
j_call: TRBJ1-5
d_call: TRBD1
v_call: TRBV6-1
clone_size: .

cdr3_nt: TGTGCCAGCAGCTTAGCGGTGTCGGGAGGGGGTTACAATGAGCAGTTCTTC
cdr3_aa: CASSLAVSGGGYNEQFF
j_call: TRBJ2-1
d_call: TRBD2
v_call: TRBV11-2
clone_size: few

cdr3_nt: TGTGCCAGCAGCTTACACAACCAAGAGACCCAGTACTTC
cdr3_aa: CASSLHNQETQYF
j_call: TRBJ2-5
d_call: .
v_call: TRBV7-6
clone_size: .

cdr3_nt: TGCGCCAGCAGCTCGGAGACCCTCGGGGGAGTGAGCAACACCATATATTTT
cdr3_aa: CASSSETLGGVSNTIYF
j_call: TRBJ1-3
d_call: .
v_call: TRBV5-1
clone_size: .

cdr3_nt: TGTGCCAGCTCGTATACGGGAGGCCGAAGCACAGATACGCAGTATTTT
cdr3_aa: CASSYTGGRSTDTQYF
j_call: TRBJ2-3
d_call: TRBD2
v_call: TRBV18
clone_size: .

cdr3_nt: TGTGCCACCAGCAGAGATCGGGGGGAAGAGACCCAGTACTTC
cdr3_aa: CATSRDRGEETQYF
j_call: TRBJ2-5
d_call: TRBD2
v_call: TRBV15
clone_size: .

cdr3_nt: TGTGCCAGCAGCGCGGGCGGGCAGAACACTGAAGCTTTCTTT
cdr3_aa: CASSAGGQNTEAFF
j_call: TRBJ1-1
d_call: .
v_call: TRBV9
clone_size: .

cdr3_nt: TGTGCCAGCAGTTTAATCCTAACAGGGAATGTATCCTACGAGCAGTACTTC
cdr3_aa: CASSLILTGNVSYEQYF
j_call: TRBJ2-7
d_call: .
v_call: TRBV28
clone_size: .

cdr3_nt: TGCGCCAGCAGCGGGAGTAGGGGTAATGAGCAGTTCTTC
cdr3_aa: CASSGSRGNEQFF
j_call: TRBJ2-1
d_call: .
v_call: TRBV10-1
clone_size: .

cdr3_nt: TGTGCTAGTGGTTTGGAGACAGGAGAAGACAATGAGCAGTTCTTC
cdr3_aa: CASGLETGEDNEQFF
j_call: TRBJ2-1
d_call: .
v_call: TRBV12-5
clone_size: .

cdr3_nt: TGTGCCAGCAGCCAAGGGGACTCTGGAAACACCATATATTTT
cdr3_aa: CASSQGDSGNTIYF
j_call: TRBJ1-3
d_call: .
v_call: TRBV28
clone_size: .

cdr3_nt: TGTGCCAGCAGTTACGCGAACTATGGCTACACCTTC
cdr3_aa: CASSYANYGYTF
j_call: TRBJ1-2
d_call: .
v_call: TRBV6-5
clone_size: .

cdr3_nt: TGTGCCAGCAGTCAGACAGGGGGTCAGCCCCAGCATTTT
cdr3_aa: CASSQTGGQPQHF
j_call: TRBJ1-5
d_call: TRBD1
v_call: TRBV28
clone_size: .

cdr3_nt: TGTGCCAGCAGCTTAGAGAATACTAGAAGTAATGAGCAGTTCTTC
cdr3_aa: CASSLENTRSNEQFF
j_call: TRBJ2-1
d_call: .
v_call: TRBV11-3
clone_size: .

cdr3_nt: TGTGCCAGCAGTTTAGGGAGGGCCCCCTATGGCTACACCTTC
cdr3_aa: CASSLGRAPYGYTF
j_call: TRBJ1-2
d_call: .
v_call: TRBV28
clone_size: .

cdr3_nt: TGTGCCAGCAGGCAGGGTTCCTACAATGAGCAGTTCTTC
cdr3_aa: CASRQGSYNEQFF
j_call: TRBJ2-1
d_call: .
v_call: TRBV6-5
clone_size: .

cdr3_nt: TGCGCCAGCAGCTTGACAGGGACTGAAGCTTTCTTT
cdr3_aa: CASSLTGTEAFF
j_call: TRBJ1-1
d_call: .
v_call: TRBV5-1
clone_size: .

cdr3_nt: TGTGCCAGCATTAGGACAGTTGAAAAACTGTTTTTT
cdr3_aa: CASIRTVEKLFF
j_call: TRBJ1-4
d_call: .
v_call: TRBV7-3
clone_size: .

cdr3_nt: TGTGCCAGCAGTCTACAGGAGTTGAACACTGAAGCTTTCTTT
cdr3_aa: CASSLQELNTEAFF
j_call: TRBJ1-1
d_call: .
v_call: TRBV28
clone_size: .

cdr3_nt: TGTGCCAGCAGCTTGGTAGCTAACTATGGCTACACCTTC
cdr3_aa: CASSLVANYGYTF
j_call: TRBJ1-2
d_call: .
v_call: TRBV5-8
clone_size: .

cdr3_nt: TGTGCCAGCAGCCTAGGTACCGCGCCCCCCGCAGATACGCAGTATTTT
cdr3_aa: CASSLGTAPPADTQYF
j_call: TRBJ2-3
d_call: .
v_call: TRBV7-8
clone_size: .

cdr3_nt: TGTGCCAGCAGTGAGGGGCCTCACAATGGGTTC
cdr3_aa: CASSEGPHNGF
j_call: TRBJ2-7
d_call: .
v_call: TRBV2
clone_size: .

cdr3_nt: TGTGCCAGCATTGCGGTCCATGCGGGACTAGCGGGTTACAATGAGCAGTTCTTC
cdr3_aa: CASIAVHAGLAGYNEQFF
j_call: TRBJ2-1
d_call: TRBD2
v_call: TRBV27
clone_size: .

cdr3_nt: TGTGCCAGCAGTCGTTTAGGGGGGGTGGAACAGCCCCAGCATTTT
cdr3_aa: CASSRLGGVEQPQHF
j_call: TRBJ1-5
d_call: .
v_call: TRBV6-5
clone_size: .

cdr3_nt: TGTGCCAGCAGTGAAGGACTAGCGGGAGTAGATACGCAGTATTTT
cdr3_aa: CASSEGLAGVDTQYF
j_call: TRBJ2-3
d_call: TRBD2
v_call: TRBV2
clone_size: .

cdr3_nt: TGTGCCAGCAGCCCCCGACAGGGTGACACCGGGGAGCTGTTTTTT
cdr3_aa: CASSPRQGDTGELFF
j_call: TRBJ2-2
d_call: TRBD1
v_call: TRBV7-3
clone_size: .

cdr3_nt: TGCGCCAGCAGCTTGGGTGCCGGGGGAGTGACAGGGAATGGCTACACCTTC
cdr3_aa: CASSLGAGGVTGNGYTF
j_call: TRBJ1-2
d_call: TRBD1
v_call: TRBV5-1
clone_size: .